This TCR beta chain was recorded in a study of T cells in Graves' hyperthyroidism and ophthalmopathy. TCR beta CDR3 regions were amplified from RNA transcripts. A set of HTBI primers served as the primers for a first-round RT-PCR of the TCR CDR3. One entry per CDR3 protein, called by TCRdb with MiXCR from the multiplex PCR reads. The repertoire includes about 740,000 distinct CDR3 sequences, around 13% of them detected once, and more than 8.5% sits in the top ten. Points from the study as a whole: The majority of expanded thyroid clonotypes above 0.001 also appeared in blood. The model identified upcoming ophthalmopathy a median approximately seven months ahead of onset.

Aged 18 to 65, the patients had hyperthyroidism that was newly diagnosed and had lasted under 2 months. Diagnoses were established using clinical symptoms, serum thyroxine and TRAb, thyroid ultrasound and orbital computed tomography. This clonotype was seen at least ten times. Its antigen remains unidentified. In germline, CDR1 is SGHTA, CDR2 FQGTGA. The CDR3 has 12 residues. The junction had 6 bases not matched to a gene; V was cut back by 10 bases and J by 8 bases. J is TRBJ2-2 and V is TRBV7-3; 8 nucleotides line up with TRBD1. This sequence was found in a woman younger than 30 with Graves' hyperthyroidism. The sequencing sample was made of blood. In nucleotides, the CDR3 is TGTGCCACCCGACAGGGGTTAGGGGAGCTGTTTTTT. It is translated as CATRQGLGELFF.